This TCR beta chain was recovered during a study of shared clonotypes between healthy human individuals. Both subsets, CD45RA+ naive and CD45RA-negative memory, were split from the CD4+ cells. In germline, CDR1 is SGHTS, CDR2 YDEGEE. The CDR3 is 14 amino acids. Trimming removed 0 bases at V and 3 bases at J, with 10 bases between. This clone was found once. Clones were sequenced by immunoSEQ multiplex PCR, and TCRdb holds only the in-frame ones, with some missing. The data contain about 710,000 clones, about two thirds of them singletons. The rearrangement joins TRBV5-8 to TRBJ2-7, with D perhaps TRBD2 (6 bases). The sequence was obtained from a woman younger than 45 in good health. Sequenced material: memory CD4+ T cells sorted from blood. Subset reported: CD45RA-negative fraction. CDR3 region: CASSLDRGLYEQYF. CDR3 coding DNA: TGTGCCAGCAGCTTGGATCGGGGACTCTACGAGCAGTACTTC.